The next 10 T cell receptor beta chains were all read from a single sample in a study of PD-1 blockade in classical Hodgkin lymphoma. Time point meaning: cycle 4 day 1 (C4D1), after 6 weeks of nivolumab. Following autologous stem cell transplantation, relapse occurred in every patient, and exposure to brentuximab vedotin varied. Method: immunoSEQ multiplex PCR; TCRdb's copy keeps in-frame clones and lacks some. The sample holds roughly 56,000 clones, 70% to 90% seen once. Sequencing used peripheral blood mononuclear cells (PBMCs), obtained before the fourth cycle of nivolumab. Receptors were obtained from a human donor with classical Hodgkin lymphoma.

The rearrangement links TRBV5-1 to TRBJ2-7; D possibly corresponds to TRBD2 (5 bases). CDR1 and CDR2 from the germline V gene are SGHRS and YFSETQ. Trimming removed 5 bases from V and 3 bases from J, with 15 bases in between. The CDR3 consists of 14 residues. CDR3 protein: CASRLGSGNYEQYF. DNA of the CDR3: TGCGCCAGCAGATTAGGCTCCGGGAACTACGAGCAGTACTTC.

This clone has a single count. V and J are TRBV4-1 and TRBJ1-6; a weak D match, TRBD1 (5 bases). In germline, CDR1 is MGHRA, CDR2 YSYEKL. The CDR3 contains 17 residues. V was trimmed by 4 bases and J by 1 base, leaving 14 bases between them. The CDR3 bases are TGCGCCAGCAGCCTACCCAGGGCCGGATCCTATAATTCACCCCTCCACTTT. Translation: CASSLPRAGSYNSPLHF.

CDR3 sequence: CASSLIGDRVGSSGYEQYF. CDR3 DNA: TGCGCCAGCAGCTTAATAGGGGACAGGGTCGGTAGTTCAGGATACGAGCAGTACTTC. The J gene is TRBJ2-7, the V gene TRBV5-1; 9 bases align to TRBD1. Germline lookup yields CDR1 SGHRS and CDR2 YFSETQ. Trimming cost V 2 bases and J 4 bases; bases outside gene matches: 19. CDR3 length equals 19 residues.

The chain has TRBV27 and TRBJ1-4, with unresolved D. CDR1 is MNHEY and CDR2 is SMNVEV in the germline V gene (reference sequence). The CDR3 loop spans 15 amino acids. Trimming stripped 4 bases from V and 0 bases from J, with 9 bases between. CDR3 in amino acids: CASSSPGTTNEKLFF. The CDR3 DNA reads TGTGCCAGCAGTTCCCCTGGAACAACTAATGAAAAACTGTTTTTT.

This clone appeared a single time. This rearrangement joins TRBV19 to TRBJ2-7; 7 positions match TRBD1. Per the germline V gene, CDR1 is LNHDA and CDR2 is SQIVND (reference sequence). CDR3 size: 16 residues. J was trimmed by 1 base and V by 5 bases; bases with no gene match: 11. The CDR3 coding sequence is TGTGCCAGTAGTTCCCCGGGACAGCGCAAGTCCTACGAGCAGTACTTC. Residues: CASSSPGQRKSYEQYF. The entire variable domain, with the rest obtained from reference TRBV19 and TRBJ2-7, is as follows: DGGITQSPKYLFRKEGQNVTLSCEQNLNHDAMYWYRQDPGQGLRLIYYSQIVNDFQKGDIAEGYSVSREKKESFPLTVTSAQKNPTAFYLCASSSPGQRKSYEQYFGPGTRLTVT.

The genes are TRBV5-1 and TRBJ2-7; 11 bases align to TRBD1. The CDR3 covers 14 residues. The germline CDR1 and CDR2 sequences are SGHRS and YFSETQ. The V gene end was trimmed by 3 bases and the J gene end by 6 bases; junction bases not matched to a gene: 5. CDR3 region: CASSSTGTGGEQYF. CDR3 bases: TGCGCCAGCAGCTCCACAGGGACAGGGGGCGAGCAGTACTTC.

The chain carries TRBV5-5 and TRBJ2-1; 9 nucleotides agree with TRBD2. V lost 2 bases to trimming and J lost 9 bases; unmatched junction nucleotides: 9. CDR1 is SGHKS, CDR2 YYEKEE, per germline (reference sequence). The CDR3 totals 15 residues. The CDR3 here is CASSLAASGEIEQFF. DNA for the CDR3: TGTGCCAGCAGCTTAGCGGCTAGCGGGGAAATTGAGCAGTTCTTC.

The J gene is TRBJ2-7, the V gene TRBV7-8; TRBD1 matches 9 bases. V dropped 3 bases and J dropped 6; count of bases not matched to a gene: 0. Germline assignment: CDR1 SGHVS and CDR2 FQNEAQ. The CDR3 is 12 amino acids. For the CDR3, the DNA is TGTGCCAGCAGCTTGGACAGGGGCGAGCAGTACTTC. Encoded protein: CASSLDRGEQYF.

The V call is TRBV6-1, the J call TRBJ2-3; no clear D. There are 13 residues in the CDR3. Trimming removed 3 bases from V and 2 bases from J, with 6 bases in between. The germline CDR1 and CDR2 sequences are MNHNS and SASEGT. The CDR3 region is CASSETYTDTQYF. The CDR3 DNA reads as TGTGCCAGCAGTGAGACCTACACAGATACGCAGTATTTT.

V gene TRBV5-1 combines with J gene TRBJ2-5; a weak D match, TRBD1 (6 bases). V lost 2 bases to trimming and J lost 4 bases, with 12 bases between them. The CDR3 is 14 amino acids. Germline loops: CDR1 SGHRS, CDR2 YFSETQ. CDR3 DNA: TGCGCCAGCAGCTTCGGGACACTACCAGAGACCCAGTACTTC. As protein: CASSFGTLPETQYF.